Below, 19 T cell receptor beta chains from the same sample are listed, as sequenced in a study of cytomegalovirus exposure and HLA in healthy donors. PCR amplification relied on 60 Vbeta primers (plus 13 Jbeta primers). Clones were read by immunoSEQ multiplex PCR, and TCRdb kept only the in-frame ones, dropping some. The data contain some 150,000 clones, over 60% of them singletons. The sequencing sample was made of PBMCs. The receptors derive from a woman in her thirties in good health and CMV-seronegative.

This chain uses TRBV5-4 with TRBJ2-5, with TRBD2 matching 14 bases. The CDR3 sequence is 17 residues long. V shed 4 bases and J 5 bases; nucleotides not matched to a gene: 10. In germline, CDR1 is SGHNT, CDR2 YYREEE (reference sequence). The CDR3 protein is CASSQGLAGEVGETQYF. CDR3 bases: TGTGCCAGCAGCCAGGGACTAGCGGGGGAGGTAGGGGAGACCCAGTACTTC.

This sequence joins TRBV7-9 and TRBJ1-2, with a tentative D call TRBD1 (5 bases). The CDR3 sequence is 13 residues long. The V end was cut by 4 bases, the J end by 1 base, with 7 bases between. The germline V gene has CDR1 SEHNR and CDR2 FQNEAQ (reference sequence). The CDR3 nucleotides read TGTGCCAGCAGCTCGGACATTAACTATGGCTACACCTTC. This translates into CASSSDINYGYTF.

V is TRBV10-3 and J is TRBJ1-2, with TRBD1 matching 10 bases. Trimming cost V 2 bases and J 5 bases; bases outside gene matches: 2. The CDR3 has 14 residues. Germline CDR1 is ENHRY and CDR2 is SYGVKD. The CDR3 reads CAISEGTGVYGYTF. The CDR3 DNA reads as TGTGCCATCAGTGAGGGGACAGGGGTGTATGGCTACACCTTC.

The gene calls are TRBV7-8 and TRBJ1-1; a possible D gene is TRBD1 (6 bases). The CDR3 sequence is 15 residues long. CDR1 and CDR2 from the germline V gene are SGHVS and FQNEAQ. The V end lost 1 base, the J end lost 5 bases, and 14 bases lay between the germline ends. The DNA of the CDR3 is TGTGCCAGCAGCTTAGAGGGGGGGCTAGGTACTGAAGCTTTCTTT. Its protein product is CASSLEGGLGTEAFF.

The chain joins TRBV18 to TRBJ2-3; D remains ambiguous. The CDR3 contains 13 residues. The V gene lost 2 bases and the J gene lost 2 bases, with 5 bases spanning the gap. Germline CDR1 KGHSH, CDR2 LQKENI. The CDR3 nucleotides read TGTGCCAGCTCACCAGTTCTCACAGATACGCAGTATTTT. Protein product: CASSPVLTDTQYF.

V and J are TRBV5-1 and TRBJ2-7, with D possibly TRBD1 on 6 matching bases. Trimming removed 4 bases at V and 9 bases at J, with 20 bases between. Germline V CDR1 and CDR2: SGHRS, YFSETQ. The CDR3 has 14 amino acids. The CDR3, as DNA: TGCGCCAGCAGCGCCCCGGAGGCAGGGGTTTCGCAGTACTTC. Residues: CASSAPEAGVSQYF.

The V call is TRBV9, the J call TRBJ2-7, with 8 bases aligning to TRBD1. The germline V gene encodes CDR1 SGDLS and CDR2 YYNGEE. The CDR3 is made up of 14 amino acids. The V and J ends lost 2 bases and 2 bases, in that order; junction bases with no gene match: 3. CDR3 in DNA: TGTGCCAGCAGCGTCGGCAGGGGGCCCTACGAGCAGTACTTC. Its protein product is CASSVGRGPYEQYF.

The chain carries TRBV27 and TRBJ2-7; D perhaps matches TRBD1 (6 bases). The ends were cut back, 6 bases at V and 3 bases at J, with 15 bases in the middle. The CDR3 contains 14 residues. Germline-derived CDR1 and CDR2 are MNHEY and SMNVEV (reference sequence). CDR3 DNA: TGTGCCAGCAGGGCGGGTCAAGGGGGCTACGAGCAGTACTTC. Protein: CASRAGQGGYEQYF.

The chain employs TRBV9 and TRBJ2-4; 9 bases align to TRBD1. CDR3 length: 13 amino acids. Germline CDR1 is SGDLS and CDR2 is YYNGEE. V trimming: 4 bases; J trimming: 6 bases; junction bases outside the gene matches: 2. The CDR3 reads CASSLQGANIQYF. CDR3 bases: TGTGCCAGCAGCTTACAGGGGGCAAACATTCAGTACTTC.

The chain uses TRBV4-3 and TRBJ1-1; possibly TRBD1 for D (5 bases). CDR1 LGHNA and CDR2 YSLEER come from the germline V gene. V dropped 0 bases and J dropped 4 bases, with 9 bases sitting between them. The CDR3 is 14 residues long. CDR3 amino acids: CASSQDSGGTEAFF. CDR3 DNA: TGCGCCAGCAGCCAAGATTCCGGGGGCACTGAAGCTTTCTTT.

The V gene is TRBV15, the J gene TRBJ2-5, with TRBD2 identical over 8 bases. The V segment lost 1 base and the J segment 2 bases; nucleotides outside the gene matches: 6. The CDR3 contains 16 residues. The germline V gene has CDR1 LNHNV and CDR2 YYDKDF (reference sequence). In DNA form, the CDR3 reads TGTGCCACCAGCAGAGTATTCGGGGGGGCACAAGAGACCCAGTACTTC. Translated: CATSRVFGGAQETQYF.

This chain connects TRBV13 to TRBJ2-7, with 10 bases aligning to TRBD1. The germline V gene has CDR1 PRHDT and CDR2 FYEKMQ (reference sequence). The CDR3 totals 16 residues. Trimming at V came to 5 bases and at J to 6 bases, leaving 13 bases not matched to a gene. This CDR3 reads CASSHLTGTGVGEQYF. DNA for the CDR3: TGTGCCAGCAGCCATCTCACCGGGACAGGGGTCGGCGAGCAGTACTTC. The whole variable domain, remainder taken from reference TRBV13 and TRBJ2-7, is AAGVIQSPRHLIKEKRETATLKCYPIPRHDTVYWYQQGPGQDPQFLISFYEKMQSDKGSIPDRFSAQQFSDYHSELNMSSLELGDSALYFCASSHLTGTGVGEQYFGPGTRLTVT.

V gene TRBV2 combines with J gene TRBJ2-2; the D gene is possibly TRBD1 (6 bases). The CDR3 spans 17 residues. Trimming left V 5 bases short and J 4 bases short, with 20 bases between. Germline values: CDR1 SNHLY, CDR2 FYNNEI. DNA of the CDR3: TGTGCCAGCAGTCCCGATACGACAGGAATGGGCACCGGGGAGCTGTTTTTT. Translation: CASSPDTTGMGTGELFF.

The chain uses TRBV2 and TRBJ2-5, with 8 bases aligning to TRBD2. The CDR3 extends over 15 amino acids. Germline V gene sequence: CDR1 SNHLY, CDR2 FYNNEI. Germline trimming cut 4 bases from V and 7 bases from J; bases unmatched to any gene: 11. The CDR3 protein is CASSGGVSGKWTQYF. The CDR3 DNA follows: TGTGCCAGCAGTGGGGGGGTTAGCGGGAAATGGACCCAGTACTTC.

Concerning this clone: Other DNA variants within this sample encode the same CDR3. The CDR3 sequence: CASSYDGGGTEAFF. The DNA for the CDR3 is TGCGCCAGCAGCTACGACGGGGGGGGGACTGAAGCTTTCTTT. The V and J genes are TRBV5-1 and TRBJ1-1, with a tentative D call TRBD1 (5 bases). The germline V gene encodes CDR1 SGHRS and CDR2 YFSETQ. The CDR3 runs to 14 residues. The ends were cut back, 3 bases at V and 5 bases at J, with 14 bases in the middle.

This chain joins TRBV25-1 and TRBJ2-1, with TRBD1 matching 9 bases. The CDR3 extends over 11 amino acids. Germline loops: CDR1 MGHDK, CDR2 SYGVNS. After removal of 8 bases from V and 14 bases from J, the junction contained 7 bases not matched to a gene. The CDR3 here is CASEEGDREFF. DNA of the CDR3: TGTGCCAGCGAAGAGGGGGACAGGGAGTTCTTC.

The genes are TRBV7-9 and TRBJ1-2; 9 nucleotides align to TRBD1. V lost 5 bases and J lost 7; bases outside the gene matches: 14. Germline CDR1 and CDR2: SEHNR and FQNEAQ (reference sequence). This CDR3 contains 16 residues. CDR3 nucleotide sequence: TGTGCCAGCAGCCTAGTAACAGGGGGCCTCGGTGGTGGCTACACCTTC. Amino acids: CASSLVTGGLGGGYTF. Full variable domain (missing parts from reference TRBV7-9 and TRBJ1-2): DTGVSQNPRHKITKRGQNVTFRCDPISEHNRLYWYRQTLGQGPEFLTYFQNEAQLEKSRLLSDRFSAERPKGSFSTLEIQRTEQGDSAMYLCASSLVTGGLGGGYTFGSGTRLTVV.

The chain joins TRBV5-1 to TRBJ2-5; D is unclear. The V and J ends lost 0 bases and 5 bases respectively, with 11 bases between them. CDR3 length: 14 residues. CDR1 SGHRS and CDR2 YFSETQ come from the germline V gene. In DNA, the CDR3 is TGCGCCAGCAGCTTGGGGCGGTTCCGTGAGACCCAGTACTTC. It codes for CASSLGRFRETQYF.

This chain uses TRBV7-6 with TRBJ2-7, with 8 bases lining up with TRBD2. The germline gives CDR1 SGHVS, CDR2 FNYEAQ. V dropped 1 base and J dropped 2; count of bases not matched to a gene: 4. CDR3 length equals 15 residues. CDR3 sequence reads: CASSLGEAGAYEQYF. DNA of the CDR3: TGTGCCAGCAGCTTAGGGGAAGCGGGGGCCTACGAGCAGTACTTC.